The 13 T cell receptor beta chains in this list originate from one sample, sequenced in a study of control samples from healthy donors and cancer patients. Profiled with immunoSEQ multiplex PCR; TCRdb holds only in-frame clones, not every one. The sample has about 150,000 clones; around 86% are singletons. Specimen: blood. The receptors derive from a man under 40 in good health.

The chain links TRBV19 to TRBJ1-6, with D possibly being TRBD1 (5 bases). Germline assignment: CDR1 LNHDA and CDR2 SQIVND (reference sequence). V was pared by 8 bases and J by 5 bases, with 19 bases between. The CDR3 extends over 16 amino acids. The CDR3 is CASGPREGQHNSPLHF. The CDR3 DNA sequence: TGTGCCAGTGGACCCCGGGAGGGGCAACATAATTCACCCCTCCACTTT.

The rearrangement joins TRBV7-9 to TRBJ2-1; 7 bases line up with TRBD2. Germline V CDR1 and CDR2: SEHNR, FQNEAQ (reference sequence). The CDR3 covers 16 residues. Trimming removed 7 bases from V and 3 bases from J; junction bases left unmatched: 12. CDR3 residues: CASTRWFAGVYNEQFF. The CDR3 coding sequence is TGTGCCAGCACCCGCTGGTTTGCGGGGGTCTACAATGAGCAGTTCTTC.

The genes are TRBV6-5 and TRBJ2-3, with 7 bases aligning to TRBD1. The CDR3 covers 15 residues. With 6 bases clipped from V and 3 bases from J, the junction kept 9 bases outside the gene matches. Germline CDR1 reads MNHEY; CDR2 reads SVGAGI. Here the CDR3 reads CASRVTGATTDTQYF. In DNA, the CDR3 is TGTGCCAGCAGGGTTACAGGGGCGACGACAGATACGCAGTATTTT.

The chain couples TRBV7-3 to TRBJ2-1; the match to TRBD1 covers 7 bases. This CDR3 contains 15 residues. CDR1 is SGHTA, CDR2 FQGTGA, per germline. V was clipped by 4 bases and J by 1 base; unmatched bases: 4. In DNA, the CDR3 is TGTGCCAGCAGCTCCGACAGGGAATCCTACAATGAGCAGTTCTTC. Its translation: CASSSDRESYNEQFF.

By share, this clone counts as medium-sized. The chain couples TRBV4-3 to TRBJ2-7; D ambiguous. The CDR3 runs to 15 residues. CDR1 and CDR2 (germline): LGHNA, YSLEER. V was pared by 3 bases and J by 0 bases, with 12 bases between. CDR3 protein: CASSQQADFSYEQYF. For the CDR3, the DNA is TGCGCCAGCAGCCAGCAAGCAGACTTCTCCTACGAGCAGTACTTC.

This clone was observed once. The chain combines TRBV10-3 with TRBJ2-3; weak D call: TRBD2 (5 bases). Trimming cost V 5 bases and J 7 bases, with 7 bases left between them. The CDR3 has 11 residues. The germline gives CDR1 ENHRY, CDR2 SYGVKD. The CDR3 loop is CAISSGNTQYF. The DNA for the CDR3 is TGTGCCATCAGTAGCGGAAATACGCAGTATTTT.

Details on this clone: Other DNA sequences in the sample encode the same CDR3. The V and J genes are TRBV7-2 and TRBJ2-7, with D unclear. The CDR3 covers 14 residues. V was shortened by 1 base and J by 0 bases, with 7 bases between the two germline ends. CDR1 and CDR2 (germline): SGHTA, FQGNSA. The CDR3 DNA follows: TGTGCCAGCAGCTTAGTGGTCAGCTCCTACGAGCAGTACTTC. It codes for CASSLVVSSYEQYF.

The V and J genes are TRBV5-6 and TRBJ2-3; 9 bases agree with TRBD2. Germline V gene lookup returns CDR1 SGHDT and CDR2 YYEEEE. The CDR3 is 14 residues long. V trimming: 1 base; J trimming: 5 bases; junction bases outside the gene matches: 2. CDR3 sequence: CASSLRAGGDTQYF. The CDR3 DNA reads TGTGCCAGCAGCTTGCGAGCGGGAGGAGATACGCAGTATTTT.

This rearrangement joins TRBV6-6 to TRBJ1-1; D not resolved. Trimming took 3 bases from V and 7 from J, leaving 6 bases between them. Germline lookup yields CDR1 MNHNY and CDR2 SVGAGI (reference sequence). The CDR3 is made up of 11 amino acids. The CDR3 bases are TGTGCCAGCAGTTATGAGGGTGAAGCTTTCTTT. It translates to CASSYEGEAFF.

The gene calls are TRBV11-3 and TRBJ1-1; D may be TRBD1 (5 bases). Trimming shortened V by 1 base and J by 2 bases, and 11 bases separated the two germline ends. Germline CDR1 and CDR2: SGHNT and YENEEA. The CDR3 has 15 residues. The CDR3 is CASSLAAGSNTEAFF. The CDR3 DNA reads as TGTGCCAGCAGCTTAGCGGCAGGGAGCAACACTGAAGCTTTCTTT.

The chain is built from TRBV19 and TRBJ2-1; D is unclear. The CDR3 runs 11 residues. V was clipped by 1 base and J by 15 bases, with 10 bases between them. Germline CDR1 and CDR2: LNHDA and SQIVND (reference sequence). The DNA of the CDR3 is TGTGCCAGTAGTATAGGGATGTGGTCGTTCTTC. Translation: CASSIGMWSFF.

The CDR3 is CASSRVHETGGRVGTYNEQFF. The CDR3 DNA is TGTGCCAGCAGCCGAGTCCACGAGACAGGGGGCCGGGTGGGCACCTACAATGAGCAGTTCTTC. J is TRBJ2-1 and V is TRBV3-1 (or the pseudogene TRBV3-2); TRBD1 matches 10 bases. Unmatched junction bases numbered 20, after V lost 4 bases and J lost 2 bases. CDR3 length: 21 residues. Germline assignment: CDR1 LGHDT and CDR2 YNNKEL (reference sequence).

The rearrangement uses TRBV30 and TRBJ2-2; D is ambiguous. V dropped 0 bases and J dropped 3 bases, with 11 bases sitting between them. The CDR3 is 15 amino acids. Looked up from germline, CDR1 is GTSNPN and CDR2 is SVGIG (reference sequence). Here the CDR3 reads CAWSVSWDHTGELFF. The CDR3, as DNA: TGTGCCTGGAGTGTATCCTGGGATCACACCGGGGAGCTGTTTTTT.